This TCR beta chain was obtained from a study of cytomegalovirus exposure and HLA in healthy donors. About the research overall: In a previous analysis, some 110 million unique TCR beta sequences were found from some 180 million T cells.

Notes on the study in general: A likely sequencing artifact accounted for one observed cluster of highly shared sequence variants. The study reported that TCR beta sequences accurately predicted HLA-A and HLA-B alleles in most subjects.

Trimming cost V 2 bases and J 5 bases, with 16 bases left between them. There are 15 residues in the CDR3. The germline CDR1 and CDR2 sequences are SGHKS and YYEKEE (reference sequence). With respect to this clone: What it binds is unknown.

The PCR used 60 Vbeta and 13 Jbeta primers. In the original workflow: In a later analysis, approximately 80 million unique TCR beta chains included roughly 11 million shared by two or more donors. The repertoire was sequenced with immunoSEQ multiplex PCR; TCRdb's copy has only in-frame clones and lacks some. Clone size and the V and J calls come from that table; the DNA yielded D and trimming. The sample table sets out fewer than 85,000 clones. The sequenced sample was PBMCs. The source of this sequence is a woman aged 40 to 55 in good health and CMV-seropositive. The V call is TRBV5-5, the J call TRBJ2-5; possible D gene TRBD1, 6 bases. The CDR3 DNA is TGTGCCAGCAGCTTTCTCGACAGGACCGGGGAGACCCAGTACTTC. It codes for CASSFLDRTGETQYF.